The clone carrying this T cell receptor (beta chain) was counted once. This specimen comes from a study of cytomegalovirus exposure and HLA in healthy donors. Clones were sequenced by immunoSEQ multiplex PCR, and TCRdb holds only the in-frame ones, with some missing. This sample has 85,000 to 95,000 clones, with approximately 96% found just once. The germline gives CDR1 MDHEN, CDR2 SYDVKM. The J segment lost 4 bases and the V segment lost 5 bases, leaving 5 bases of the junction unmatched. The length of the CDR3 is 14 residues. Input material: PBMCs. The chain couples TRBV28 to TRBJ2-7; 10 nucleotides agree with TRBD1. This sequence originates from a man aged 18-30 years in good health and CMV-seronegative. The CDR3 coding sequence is TGTGCCAGCAGTCCCGGGACAGGGGTTTACGAGCAGTACTTC. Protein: CASSPGTGVYEQYF.